The table lists the clone carrying this TCR beta chain with a few counts. Time point denoted: persistent/refractory GD, antithyroid drugs over 5 years with positive TRAb. Isolated PBMC RNA provided the starting material for the TCR library. iRepertoire HTBI primers and Arm-PCR of CDR3 regions built TCR beta libraries. Each CDR3 protein gets one entry after TCRdb re-called the multiplex PCR reads with MiXCR. This repertoire shows some 470,000 distinct CDR3 sequences, 20% to 25% found once; its top ten account for roughly 7.7%. This sample was included in a study of regulatory T cells in long-lasting Graves disease. This sequence originates from a female donor with Graves disease. Here the sequenced sample was peripheral blood mononuclear cells (PBMCs), taken when the disease was refractory, from a patient treated with antithyroid drugs.

CDR3 loop: CASVEGGGNTEAFF. Here the CDR3 DNA reads TGTGCCAGCGTCGAGGGCGGGGGGAACACTGAAGCTTTCTTT. The gene calls are TRBV7-3 and TRBJ1-1; perhaps TRBD1 as D (5 bases). Trimming removed 8 bases at V and 1 base at J, with 14 bases between. The CDR3 is made up of 14 amino acids. Germline CDR1 and CDR2: SGHTA and FQGTGA.